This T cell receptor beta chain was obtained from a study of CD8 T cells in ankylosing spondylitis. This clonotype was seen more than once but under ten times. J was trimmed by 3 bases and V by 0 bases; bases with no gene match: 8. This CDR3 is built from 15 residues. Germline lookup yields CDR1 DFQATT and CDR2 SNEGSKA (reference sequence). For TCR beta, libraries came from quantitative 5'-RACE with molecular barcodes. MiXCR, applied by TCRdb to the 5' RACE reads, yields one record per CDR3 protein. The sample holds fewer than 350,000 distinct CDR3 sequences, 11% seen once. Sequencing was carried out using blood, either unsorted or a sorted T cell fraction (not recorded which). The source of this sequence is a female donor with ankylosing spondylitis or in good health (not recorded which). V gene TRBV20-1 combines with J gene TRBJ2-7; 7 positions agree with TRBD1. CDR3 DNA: TGCAGTGCTAGAGATGTACAGGGGTCCAGCTACGAGCAGTACTTC. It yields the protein CSARDVQGSSYEQYF.